The 17 T cell receptor beta chains listed next were all sequenced from one sample in a study of T-cell memory formation after mild COVID-19. TCRdb called the 5' RACE reads again in MiXCR, with one record for every CDR3 protein. The sample contains about 350,000 distinct CDR3 sequences, roughly 13% of which appear only once. The sequencing sample was made of PBMCs or a T cell subset sorted from them (not recorded which). The origin of the receptors is a man younger than 35 who had mild COVID-19 (a few samples of this study predate the infection). Cell type and time point are not known.

Many counts were recorded for this clonotype. This chain links TRBV5-4 with TRBJ2-3, with 9 bases that match TRBD1. CDR1 is SGHNT, CDR2 YYREEE, per germline (reference sequence). The junction had 2 bases not matched to a gene; V was cut back by 0 bases and J by 6 bases. The CDR3 loop spans 14 amino acids. This chain's CDR3 is CASSLGTGEDTQYF. The DNA for the CDR3 is TGTGCCAGCAGCTTGGGGACAGGGGAGGATACGCAGTATTTT. Full variable domain (missing parts from reference TRBV5-4 and TRBJ2-3): ETGVTQSPTHLIKTRGQQVTLRCSSQSGHNTVSWYQQALGQGPQFIFQYYREEENGRGNFPPRFSGLQFPNYSSELNVNALELDDSALYLCASSLGTGEDTQYFGPGTRLTVL.

This clonotype appeared a few times. The rearrangement links TRBV5-1 to TRBJ1-1; a possible D gene is TRBD1 (5 bases). Germline CDR1 reads SGHRS; CDR2 reads YFSETQ. The length of the CDR3 is 16 residues. V lost 1 base and J 3 bases, leaving 16 bases between the germline ends. Here the CDR3 DNA reads TGCGCCAGCAGCTTGTTAGGGGTGGATGGGCACACTGAAGCTTTCTTT. Amino acids: CASSLLGVDGHTEAFF.

The chain uses TRBV12-3 or TRBV12-4 and TRBJ2-5, with a possible D match to TRBD1 (6 bases). The CDR3 has 14 residues. The V and J ends lost 5 bases and 5 bases respectively, with 15 bases between them. For the CDR3, the DNA is TGTGCCAGCAGTACCAGCAGGGGCGGGGAGACCCAGTACTTC. Protein: CASSTSRGGETQYF.

V and J are TRBV2 and TRBJ2-5; no firm D call. Per germline, CDR1 SNHLY and CDR2 FYNNEI. Trimming stripped 3 bases from V and 5 bases from J, with 4 bases between. The CDR3 is made up of 11 amino acids. This chain's CDR3 is CASSDMETQYF. The CDR3, as DNA: TGTGCCAGCAGTGATATGGAGACCCAGTACTTC.

The chain carries TRBV6-6 and TRBJ2-2; D unresolved. The germline CDR1 and CDR2 sequences are MNHNY and SVGAGI (reference sequence). The V end was cut by 7 bases, the J end by 1 base, with 16 bases between. This CDR3 contains 16 residues. In DNA, the CDR3 is TGTGCCAGCATAGAGACCAACGTAAAGAACACCGGGGAGCTGTTTTTT. This encodes CASIETNVKNTGELFF.

This clonotype was observed many times. The V call is TRBV4-1, the J call TRBJ2-5; D not certain. The CDR3 has 14 amino acids. V dropped 1 base and J dropped 7 bases, with 13 bases sitting between them. The germline CDR1 and CDR2 sequences are MGHRA and YSYEKL. The CDR3, as DNA: TGCGCCAGCAGCCAAGTAACCGTCAGTGTGACCCAGTACTTC. Amino acids: CASSQVTVSVTQYF.

This clonotype was seen repeatedly, ten times or more. The CDR3 here is CASSSPDRVLTDTQYF. Written as DNA, the CDR3 is TGTGCCAGCAGTTCCCCGGACAGGGTGTTAACAGATACGCAGTATTTT. The chain recombines TRBV5-4 with TRBJ2-3; 8 bases match TRBD1. Germline loops: CDR1 SGHNT, CDR2 YYREEE (reference sequence). This CDR3 has 16 residues. V shed 5 bases and J 3 bases; nucleotides not matched to a gene: 11.

This rearrangement joins TRBV5-1 to TRBJ2-1; D unresolved. Trimming left V 0 bases short and J 0 bases short, with 10 bases between. Germline V gene data show CDR1 as SGHRS and CDR2 as YFSETQ. This CDR3 contains 16 residues. In nucleotides, the CDR3 is TGCGCCAGCAGCTTGGGCGGCCACCTCTCCTACAATGAGCAGTTCTTC. It translates to CASSLGGHLSYNEQFF.

This clonotype was recorded a few times. The chain joins TRBV7-6 to TRBJ2-2, with 8 positions matching TRBD1. The CDR3 length is 17 residues. With 2 bases clipped from V and 1 base from J, the junction kept 6 bases outside the gene matches. The germline CDR1 and CDR2 sequences are SGHVS and FNYEAQ. The CDR3 bases are TGTGCCAGCAGCTTACCAATAGGGACAGGGAACACCGGGGAGCTGTTTTTT. Translating gives CASSLPIGTGNTGELFF.

The chain recombines TRBV19 with TRBJ1-2, with TRBD1 identical over 9 bases. V dropped 5 bases and J dropped 6; count of bases not matched to a gene: 7. Germline CDR1 reads LNHDA; CDR2 reads SQIVND (reference sequence). The CDR3 sequence is 14 residues long. DNA of the CDR3: TGTGCCAGTAGTCCCGGGACAGGGAGGCATGGCTACACCTTC. It translates to CASSPGTGRHGYTF.

This clonotype appeared a few times. V and J are TRBV4-3 and TRBJ2-2, with TRBD2 identical over 9 bases. CDR3 length equals 19 residues. J was trimmed by 7 bases and V by 0 bases; bases with no gene match: 15. Germline V CDR1 and CDR2: LGHNA, YSLEER. This CDR3 is CASSQDLSSGASWFGELFF. The CDR3 bases are TGCGCCAGCAGCCAAGATCTGTCTAGCGGGGCCTCATGGTTCGGGGAGCTGTTTTTT.

This clonotype was detected a few times. The chain links TRBV20-1 to TRBJ1-5; 8 nucleotides agree with TRBD1. Germline V gene lookup returns CDR1 DFQATT and CDR2 SNEGSKA (reference sequence). The CDR3 totals 15 residues. After removal of 2 bases from V and 2 bases from J, the junction contained 5 bases not matched to a gene. CDR3 bases: TGCAGTGCTAGACAGACAGGGGTTGGCAATCAGCCCCAGCATTTT. Its translation: CSARQTGVGNQPQHF.

This rearrangement joins TRBV9 to TRBJ2-5; 7 positions match TRBD1. CDR1 SGDLS and CDR2 YYNGEE come from the germline V gene. Trimming at V came to 4 bases and at J to 8 bases, leaving 11 bases not matched to a gene. The CDR3 spans 14 residues. CDR3 DNA: TGTGCCAGCAGCCCCCGACAGGGATCTGTAACCCAGTACTTC. Translating it yields CASSPRQGSVTQYF.

The rearrangement joins TRBV2 to TRBJ2-3, with a weak D call TRBD2 (7 bases). V was pared by 5 bases and J by 2 bases, with 17 bases between. The CDR3 loop spans 16 amino acids. Germline CDR1 and CDR2: SNHLY and FYNNEI. CDR3 protein: CASSPLGGGTTDTQYF. The CDR3 DNA sequence: TGTGCCAGCAGTCCGCTGGGCGGGGGCACCACAGATACGCAGTATTTT. Using reference TRBV2 and TRBJ2-3 for the parts outside the CDR3, the full variable domain is EPEVTQTPSHQVTQMGQEVILRCVPISNHLYFYWYRQILGQKVEFLVSFYNNEISEKSEIFDDQFSVERPDGSNFTLKIRSTKLEDSAMYFCASSPLGGGTTDTQYFGPGTRLTVL.

The CDR3 sequence is CASSQEGLDGYTF. The CDR3 DNA follows: TGCGCCAGCAGCCAAGAGGGATTGGATGGCTACACCTTC. The rearrangement joins TRBV4-3 to TRBJ1-2; no clear D gene. Trimming took off 0 bases at V and 6 bases at J, with 8 bases between the two ends. This CDR3 region has 13 residues. From germline, CDR1 is LGHNA and CDR2 YSLEER.

The sample holds one count of this clonotype. The genes are TRBV5-5 and TRBJ2-5; possibly TRBD2 for D (6 bases). CDR1 is SGHKS, CDR2 YYEKEE, per germline (reference sequence). Trimming removed 1 base at V and 5 bases at J, with 15 bases between. The CDR3 loop spans 15 amino acids. The CDR3 sequence: CASSLRVLGGETQYF. The CDR3 nucleotides are TGTGCCAGCAGCTTGCGGGTCCTCGGAGGGGAGACCCAGTACTTC.

In this sample, this clonotype turned up a few times. The chain links TRBV12-3 or TRBV12-4 to TRBJ2-5, with 10 bases aligning to TRBD2. This CDR3 is 14 amino acids long. J lost 4 bases, V lost 5 bases, and 4 bases had no gene match. CDR3 nucleotide sequence: TGTGCCAGCAGTCTCAGCGGGGGGGCAGAGACCCAGTACTTC. Its translation is CASSLSGGAETQYF.